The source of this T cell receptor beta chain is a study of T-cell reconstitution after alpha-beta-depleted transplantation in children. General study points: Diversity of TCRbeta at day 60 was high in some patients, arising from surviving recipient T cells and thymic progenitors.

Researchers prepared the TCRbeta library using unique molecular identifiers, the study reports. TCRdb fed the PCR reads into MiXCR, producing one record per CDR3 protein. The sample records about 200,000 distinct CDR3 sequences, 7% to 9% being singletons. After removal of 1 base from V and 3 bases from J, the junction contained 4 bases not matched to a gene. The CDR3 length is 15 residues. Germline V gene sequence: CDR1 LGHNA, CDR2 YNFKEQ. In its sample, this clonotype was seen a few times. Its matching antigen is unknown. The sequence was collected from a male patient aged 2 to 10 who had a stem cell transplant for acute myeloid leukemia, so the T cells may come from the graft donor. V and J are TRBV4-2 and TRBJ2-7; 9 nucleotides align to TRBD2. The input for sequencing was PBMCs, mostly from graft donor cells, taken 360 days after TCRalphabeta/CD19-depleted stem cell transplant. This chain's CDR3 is CASSQAAGGFYEQYF. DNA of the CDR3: TGTGCCAGCAGCCAAGCAGCGGGAGGCTTCTACGAGCAGTACTTC.